This TCR beta chain was profiled in a study of early stage breast cancer tumors. Overall study results and limits: Compared with adjacent normal breast, tumors showed about 2.4-fold denser, more clonal T cells.

Comment on this clone: The antigen is unknown.

Using immunoSEQ multiplex PCR, the repertoire was profiled, and TCRdb retains in-frame clones only, with some absent. Among tens of thousands of clones, 80% were seen once, and the ten largest hold 9.5% to 15%. The CDR3 sequence is 16 residues long. CDR1 and CDR2 from the germline V gene are LGHNA and YNFKEQ. The V and J ends lost 1 base and 0 bases, in that order; junction bases with no gene match: 5. The source of this sequence is a person in their sixties or seventies with breast cancer. V gene TRBV4-2 combines with J gene TRBJ1-1, with 7 bases fitting TRBD1. Input material: blood. CDR3 nucleotide sequence: TGTGCCAGCAGCCAAGGCGTTACAGGGGTGAACACTGAAGCTTTCTTT. This sequence encodes CASSQGVTGVNTEAFF.